This note documents a single T cell receptor (beta chain) sequence. The target antigen is unknown. Peripheral blood came from all dose cohorts at three timepoints. This entry is derived from a study of OX40 agonist ivuxolimab in advanced cancers. Study conclusions and caveats: CD4+ and CD8+ T cells in blood underwent clonal expansion by week 6 at 0.1 to 3.0 mg/kg.

Germline CDR1 is MDHEN and CDR2 is SYDVKM. V lost 1 base to trimming and J lost 0 bases, with 10 bases between them. The CDR3 is 16 residues long. Assay used: immunoSEQ multiplex PCR; TCRdb lists only in-frame clones, some missing. The table lists 54,000 or so clones, about 80% of them singletons. The gene calls are TRBV28 and TRBJ1-3; D is unresolved. The sequence was obtained from an adult with an advanced solid tumor such as melanoma, head and neck, liver or kidney cancer. Here the sequenced sample was CD4+ or CD8+ T cells sorted from blood, taken in a trial of the OX40 agonist ivuxolimab. The CDR3 DNA follows: TGTGCCAGCAGTTTATCAGTTTGGGGCTCTGGAAACACCATATATTTT. Protein sequence: CASSLSVWGSGNTIYF. Based on the CDR3 plus reference TRBV28 and TRBJ1-3, the full variable domain is DVKVTQSSRYLVKRTGEKVFLECVQDMDHENMFWYRQDPGLGLRLIYFSYDVKMKEKGDIPEGYSVSREKKERFSLILESASTNQTSMYLCASSLSVWGSGNTIYFGEGSWLTVV.